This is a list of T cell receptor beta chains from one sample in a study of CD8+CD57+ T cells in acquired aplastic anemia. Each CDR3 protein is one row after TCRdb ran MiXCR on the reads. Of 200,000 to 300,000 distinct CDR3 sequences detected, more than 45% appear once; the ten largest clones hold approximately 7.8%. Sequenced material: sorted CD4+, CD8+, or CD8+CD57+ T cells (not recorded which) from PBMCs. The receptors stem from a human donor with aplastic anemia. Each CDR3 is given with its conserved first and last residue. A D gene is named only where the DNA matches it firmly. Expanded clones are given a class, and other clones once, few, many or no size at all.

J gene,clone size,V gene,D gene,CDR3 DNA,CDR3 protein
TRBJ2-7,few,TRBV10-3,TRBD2,TGTGCCATCAGTGAGCCAAAAGGACTAGCGGGGAGCTACGAGCAGTACTTC,CAISEPKGLAGSYEQYF
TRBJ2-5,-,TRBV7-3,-,TGTGCCAGCAGCGCCACCCTAGAGACCCAGTACTTC,CASSATLETQYF
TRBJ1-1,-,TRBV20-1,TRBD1,TGCAGTGCTAGACCCCCGGGACAGGGTGAAGCTTTCTTT,CSARPPGQGEAFF
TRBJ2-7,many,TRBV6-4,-,TGTGCCAGCAGTGACTCAAAGGGCGGGAACTACGAGCAGTACTTC,CASSDSKGGNYEQYF
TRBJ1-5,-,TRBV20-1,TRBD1,TGCAGTGCTCCCACAGGGGGCGCGGAACAGCCCCAGCATTTT,CSAPTGGAEQPQHF
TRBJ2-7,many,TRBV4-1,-,TGCGCCAGCAGCCATAAAGGGGTCCGCTCCTACGAGCAGTACTTC,CASSHKGVRSYEQYF
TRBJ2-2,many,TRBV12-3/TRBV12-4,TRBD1,TGTGCCAGCGGGGGGACAGGGTCAACCGGGGAGCTGTTTTTT,CASGGTGSTGELFF
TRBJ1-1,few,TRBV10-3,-,TGTGCCATCAGGGGGGAGACAGTGACTTTCTTT,CAIRGETVTFF
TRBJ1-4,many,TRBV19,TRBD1,TGTGCCAGTAGTATGGGGACAGGAAAGAGTGGAAAACTGTTTTTT,CASSMGTGKSGKLFF
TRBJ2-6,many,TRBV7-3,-,TGTGCCAGCAGCTTACGACCATTCGCTGGGGGCCCTGGGGCCAACGTCCTGACTTTC,CASSLRPFAGGPGANVLTF
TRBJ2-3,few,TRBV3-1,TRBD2,TGTGCCAGCAGCCAAGAGGTGGGCGGGAGAGGGACCGGTACGCAGTATTTT,CASSQEVGGRGTGTQYF
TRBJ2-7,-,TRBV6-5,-,TGTGCCAGCAGAACAGTTTTTGGGGCAGAATCCTACGAGCAGTACTTC,CASRTVFGAESYEQYF
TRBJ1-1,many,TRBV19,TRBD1,TGTGCCAGTAGTATCGGGGACAGCAACACTGAAGCTTTCTTT,CASSIGDSNTEAFF
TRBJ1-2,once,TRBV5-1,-,TGCGCCAGCAGCTTCGGACAGCCTAACTATGGCTACACCTTC,CASSFGQPNYGYTF
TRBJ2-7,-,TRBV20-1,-,TGCAGTGCTAGACCCCGGCCAGATCCCTACGAGCAGTACTTC,CSARPRPDPYEQYF
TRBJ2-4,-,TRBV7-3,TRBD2,TGTGCCAGCAGCTTAGGCGGGGGGGCCGCGAAAAACATTCAGTACTTC,CASSLGGGAAKNIQYF
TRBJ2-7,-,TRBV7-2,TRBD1,TGTGCCAGCAGCTACCGGGACAGGGGGCGAGACGAGCAGTACTTC,CASSYRDRGRDEQYF
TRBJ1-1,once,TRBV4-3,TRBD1,TGCGCCAGCAGCCAAGACCGGACAGGGGACACTGAAGCTTTCTTT,CASSQDRTGDTEAFF
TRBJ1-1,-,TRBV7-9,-,TGTGTAGGGGGGTCAAACACTGAAGCTTTCTTT,CVGGSNTEAFF
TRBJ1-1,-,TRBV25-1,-,TGTGCCAGCCTAAGCCCTCTGGGTAGCACTGAAGCTTTCTTT,CASLSPLGSTEAFF
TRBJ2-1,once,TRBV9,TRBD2,TGTGCCAGCAGCGTATGGATTGGTCCGGCTAGCGGGGGACTAGAGTCCTACAATGAGCAGTTCTTC,CASSVWIGPASGGLESYNEQFF
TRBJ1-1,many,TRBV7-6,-,TGTGCCAGCAGCAAAGAGGACGGACTAAACACTGAAGCTTTCTTT,CASSKEDGLNTEAFF
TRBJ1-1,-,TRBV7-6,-,TGTGCCAGCAGCTTAGAGAACGCGGTAGTTAACACTGAAGCTTTCTTT,CASSLENAVVNTEAFF
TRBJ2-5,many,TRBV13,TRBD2,TGTGCCAGCAGCCAAACTCAGAGCGGGGACCGAGAGACCCAGTACTTC,CASSQTQSGDRETQYF
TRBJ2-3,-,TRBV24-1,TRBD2,TGTGCCACCAGTGCAGGGCTAGCGGGGAGCACAGATACGCAGTATTTT,CATSAGLAGSTDTQYF
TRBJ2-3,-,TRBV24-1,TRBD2,TGTGCCACCAGCGGTAGTAGCGGGCTCACAGATACGCAGTATTTT,CATSGSSGLTDTQYF
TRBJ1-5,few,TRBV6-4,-,TGTGCCAGCAGTGAATGGCGGAGTGAAAGCAATCAGCCCCAGCATTTT,CASSEWRSESNQPQHF